Below, 20 T cell receptor beta chains from the same sample are listed, as sequenced in a study of cytomegalovirus exposure and HLA in healthy donors. Primers for the PCR totalled 60 Vbeta and 13 Jbeta. TCRdb's copy holds only in-frame clones and misses some; the assay was immunoSEQ multiplex PCR. The top ten hold less than 3.5% of the sample, which has some 140,000 clones, roughly 74% seen once. Sequencing was carried out using PBMCs. Receptors originate from a young man in good health and CMV-seronegative.

V and J are TRBV6-5 and TRBJ2-3; D uncertain. Trimming shortened V by 6 bases and J by 1 base, and 8 bases separated the two germline ends. The CDR3 length is 13 residues. Germline V lookup: CDR1 MNHEY, CDR2 SVGAGI. CDR3 DNA: TGTGCCAGCAGCCCCCCGGGCACAGATACGCAGTATTTT. This gives the protein CASSPPGTDTQYF.

In this sample, this clone turned up a few times. The chain is built from TRBV19 and TRBJ2-1; 7 bases are a match to TRBD1. The junction had 10 bases not matched to a gene; V was cut back by 3 bases and J by 8 bases. The length of the CDR3 is 15 residues. Germline lookup yields CDR1 LNHDA and CDR2 SQIVND (reference sequence). The CDR3 loop reads CASSIAPNRGYEQFF. The CDR3 nucleotides read TGTGCCAGTAGTATTGCACCAAACAGGGGATATGAGCAGTTCTTC.

The gene calls are TRBV6-5 and TRBJ2-7, with D possibly TRBD1 on 6 matching bases. Trimming shortened V by 6 bases and J by 4 bases, and 16 bases separated the two germline ends. CDR1 is MNHEY and CDR2 is SVGAGI in the germline V gene. The CDR3 is 14 amino acids. In DNA, the CDR3 is TGTGCCAGCAGGCCCCGAGGGGGTCTATACGAGCAGTACTTC. This translates into CASRPRGGLYEQYF.

V usage is TRBV9 and J usage is TRBJ1-4; D remains ambiguous. Germline CDR1 SGDLS, CDR2 YYNGEE. Trimming stripped 0 bases from V and 1 base from J, with 7 bases between. CDR3 length equals 15 residues. The CDR3 is CASSVAPLTNEKLFF. In nucleotides, the CDR3 is TGTGCCAGCAGCGTAGCTCCCCTAACTAATGAAAAACTGTTTTTT. Drawing the rest from reference TRBV9 and TRBJ1-4, the complete variable domain is DSGVTQTPKHLITATGQRVTLRCSPRSGDLSVYWYQQSLDQGLQFLIQYYNGEERAKGNILERFSAQQFPDLHSELNLSSLELGDSALYFCASSVAPLTNEKLFFGSGTQLSVL.

This clone turned up a few times. The gene calls are TRBV9 and TRBJ2-3; 7 bases are shared with TRBD2. This CDR3 comprises 13 residues. Germline CDR1 and CDR2: SGDLS and YYNGEE. The J segment lost 0 bases and the V segment lost 6 bases, leaving 1 base of the junction unmatched. CDR3 protein: CASTAGSTDTQYF. CDR3 DNA: TGTGCCAGCACAGCGGGGAGCACAGATACGCAGTATTTT.

This clone has a handful of counts. This chain links TRBV10-1 with TRBJ2-2; no clear D. Germline CDR1 and CDR2: WNHNN and SYGVQD (reference sequence). This CDR3 is built from 18 residues. Trimming left V 0 bases short and J 3 bases short, with 17 bases between. The CDR3, as DNA: TGCGCCAGCAGTGAGTCGCTAATAGGCAGGCGCTACACCGGGGAGCTGTTTTTT. It specifies CASSESLIGRRYTGELFF.

The V call is TRBV7-8, the J call TRBJ1-2; the D gene is possibly TRBD1 (5 bases). CDR3 length equals 13 residues. V was shortened by 2 bases and J by 7 bases, with 11 bases between the two germline ends. Germline CDR1 reads SGHVS; CDR2 reads FQNEAQ. The CDR3 spells CASSLTDKVGYTF. CDR3 coding DNA: TGTGCCAGCAGCTTAACGGACAAGGTTGGCTACACCTTC.

The rearrangement joins TRBV27 to TRBJ1-1; D unclear. Deletions cut 3 bases from V and 1 base from J, with 9 bases between. The CDR3 has 14 amino acids. CDR1 is MNHEY, CDR2 SMNVEV, per germline (reference sequence). In DNA, the CDR3 is TGTGCCAGCAGTTTCCTAAGAGGGAACACTGAAGCTTTCTTT. This translates into CASSFLRGNTEAFF.

This clone is a singleton in its sample. The rearrangement joins TRBV28 to TRBJ2-3; TRBD2 aligns across 12 bases. The CDR3 is 15 amino acids. V was pared by 4 bases and J by 5 bases, with 4 bases of the junction left unmatched. Germline lookup yields CDR1 MDHEN and CDR2 SYDVKM. The CDR3 protein is CASSSTSGGLDTQYF. The CDR3 DNA sequence: TGTGCCAGCAGTTCTACTAGCGGGGGGTTAGATACGCAGTATTTT.

This clone turned up a few times. This rearrangement joins TRBV7-8 to TRBJ2-7; 10 positions match TRBD2. Looked up from germline, CDR1 is SGHVS and CDR2 is FQNEAQ. J gave up 3 bases and V 5 bases, and 1 base lay outside the gene matches. The CDR3 contains 13 residues. CDR3 sequence reads: CASSSGGGYEQYF. In DNA, the CDR3 is TGTGCCAGCAGCAGCGGGGGGGGCTACGAGCAGTACTTC.

The rearrangement links TRBV9 to TRBJ2-1, with 8 bases matching TRBD2. The junction had 10 bases not matched to a gene; V was cut back by 4 bases and J by 4 bases. This CDR3 contains 16 residues. Per germline, CDR1 SGDLS and CDR2 YYNGEE. The CDR3 here is CASSPRSGGQYNEQFF. Here the CDR3 DNA reads TGTGCCAGCAGCCCCCGAAGCGGGGGACAATACAATGAGCAGTTCTTC.

The chain recombines TRBV23-1 with TRBJ1-6, with D perhaps TRBD1 (6 bases). TRBV23-1 is sorted into the ORF group, with uncertain function. V was trimmed by 2 bases and J by 5 bases, leaving 7 bases between them. This CDR3 comprises 14 residues. The CDR3: CASSQGQNNSPLHF. CDR3 DNA sequence: TGCGCCAGCAGTCAAGGACAGAATAATTCACCCCTCCACTTT.

V usage is TRBV19 and J usage is TRBJ1-1, with 10 bases aligning to TRBD1. Per the germline V gene, CDR1 is LNHDA and CDR2 is SQIVND (reference sequence). The ends lost 10 bases at V and 1 base at J; junction bases unmatched: 6. This CDR3 is built from 14 residues. In DNA form, the CDR3 reads TGTGCCACAGGACAGGGGGGGTCGAACACTGAAGCTTTCTTT. Translating gives CATGQGGSNTEAFF.

This clone was observed a handful of times. The V and J genes are TRBV6-5 and TRBJ1-2; no definite D call. Germline V lookup: CDR1 MNHEY, CDR2 SVGAGI. This CDR3 is built from 14 residues. Trimming shortened V by 5 bases and J by 2 bases, and 12 bases separated the two germline ends. CDR3 nucleotide sequence: TGTGCCAGCAGTGAACACGGCGGAAACTATGGCTACACCTTC. Its translation is CASSEHGGNYGYTF.

Here the CDR3 reads CASGASSYEQYF. The CDR3 bases are TGTGCCAGCGGGGCTAGTTCCTACGAGCAGTACTTC. This chain connects TRBV7-9 to TRBJ2-7, with D maybe TRBD1 (5 bases). V lost 8 bases and J 1 base, leaving 9 bases between the germline ends. CDR1 SEHNR and CDR2 FQNEAQ come from the germline V gene (reference sequence). There are 12 residues in the CDR3.

V gene TRBV25-1 combines with J gene TRBJ2-5; D possibly corresponds to TRBD2 (5 bases). Trimming cost V 3 bases and J 1 base, with 12 bases left between them. The V gene's germline CDR1 is MGHDK and CDR2 SYGVNS. This CDR3 has 15 amino acids. CDR3 protein: CASSEMWRPQETQYF. In DNA, the CDR3 is TGTGCCAGCAGTGAGATGTGGAGGCCCCAAGAGACCCAGTACTTC.

The rearrangement joins TRBV7-2 to TRBJ2-3; a possible D gene is TRBD2 (6 bases). V shed 0 bases and J shed 3 bases, with 13 bases lying between them. The length of the CDR3 is 16 residues. In germline, CDR1 is SGHTA, CDR2 FQGNSA. CDR3 loop: CASSLARGIETDTQYF. The CDR3 DNA is TGTGCCAGCAGCTTAGCACGGGGGATTGAGACAGATACGCAGTATTTT.

The chain joins TRBV18 to TRBJ2-5, with a weak D call TRBD1 (6 bases). Trimming took 3 bases from V and 5 from J, leaving 7 bases between them. CDR1 KGHSH and CDR2 LQKENI come from the germline V gene. This CDR3 comprises 12 residues. For the CDR3, the DNA is TGTGCCAGCTCACCCCAGGGGGAGACCCAGTACTTC. Encoded protein: CASSPQGETQYF.

V and J are TRBV5-4 and TRBJ2-3; tentatively, D is TRBD1 (7 bases). The ends were cut back, 7 bases at V and 2 bases at J, with 17 bases in the middle. This CDR3 region has 15 residues. Germline values: CDR1 SGHNT, CDR2 YYREEE (reference sequence). DNA of the CDR3: TGTGCCAGCGGCCCCCAGGGGGGTCCCACAGATACGCAGTATTTT. Translating gives CASGPQGGPTDTQYF.

The V call is TRBV14, the J call TRBJ2-3, with 11 bases identical to TRBD1. The CDR3 is 12 residues long. Trimming cost V 8 bases and J 6 bases; bases outside gene matches: 1. Looked up from germline, CDR1 is SGHDN and CDR2 is FVKESK. The CDR3 coding sequence is TGTGCCAGCCGGGACAGGGGGGATACGCAGTATTTT. Protein: CASRDRGDTQYF.